The sequence of this T cell receptor beta chain was determined in a study of T cell repertoires in cytomegalovirus infection. Overall study context: Matching HLA type, along with CMV infection, was indicated by public TCR beta signatures.

This clonotype was recorded many times. What it binds is unknown. Germline V gene data show CDR1 as SNHLY and CDR2 as FYNNEI. V was clipped by 6 bases and J by 5 bases; unmatched bases: 12. The length of the CDR3 is 17 residues. In TCRdb, the reads were re-called with MiXCR into one record per CDR3 protein. The data hold about 240,000 distinct CDR3 sequences, with under 8.5% observed a single time. Study-level results: In two of eight donors, the top clonotype was HLA-C-restricted CMV-specific.

This chain uses TRBV2 with TRBJ2-5, with 13 bases that match TRBD2. The receptor's source is a human donor in good health (CMV status not recorded). Some clones in this sample may be carry-over from other donors' samples. The sample consisted of PBMCs. The CDR3 DNA reads TGTGCCAGCAGAAGACTAGCGGGGGGCGGTGCGGGGGAGACCCAGTACTTC. This translates into CASRRLAGGGAGETQYF.